This entry lists 13 T cell receptor beta chains sequenced from one sample in a study of shared clonotypes between healthy human individuals (dated by TCRdb to the early 2020s). Library construction relied on the immunoSEQ multiplex PCR assay. TCRdb carries this immuneACCESS record with in-frame sequences only. Its versions omit some clonotypes, under half of them owing to an unresolved V gene in the studies checked, with the rest unexplained. This sample lists approximately 720,000 clones; 55% to 75% were detected once. The ten largest clones take up around 1.8% of the sample. Sequencing used memory CD4+ T cells sorted from blood. Taken with the paper, the label for cell subset or site translates to: CD45RA-negative fraction. The receptors were sampled from a woman aged 25-40 years in good health.

V is TRBV28 and J is TRBJ1-5; D gene ambiguous. The V and J ends lost 6 bases and 7 bases respectively, with 13 bases between them. Germline V gives CDR1 MDHEN, CDR2 SYDVKM. The CDR3 is 13 amino acids. CDR3 coding DNA: TGTGCCAGCAGGGTCATGGTCAACCAGCCCCAGCATTTT. Encoded protein: CASRVMVNQPQHF.

In this sample, this clone turned up a few times. The J gene is TRBJ1-2, the V gene TRBV6-1, with D perhaps matching TRBD1 (5 bases). CDR1 is MNHNS, CDR2 SASEGT, per germline. The CDR3 is 14 residues long. V lost 4 bases and J 4 bases, leaving 13 bases between the germline ends. The CDR3 nucleotides are TGTGCCAGCAGTGGAGGATTCGGGACCTATGGCTACACCTTC. It encodes CASSGGFGTYGYTF.

This clone was seen ten or more times. This sequence joins TRBV5-1 and TRBJ2-2; D is possibly TRBD1 or TRBD2 (5 bases each). V was cut by 4 bases and J by 4 bases, with 17 bases left in between. There are 16 residues in the CDR3. Germline lookup yields CDR1 SGHRS and CDR2 YFSETQ. CDR3 amino acids: CASSGAPAGATGELFF. The CDR3 DNA reads TGCGCCAGCAGCGGGGCCCCCGCCGGGGCCACCGGGGAGCTGTTTTTT.

The gene calls are TRBV2 and TRBJ2-3; 15 bases fit TRBD2. Germline values: CDR1 SNHLY, CDR2 FYNNEI. This CDR3 is built from 19 residues. Trimming cost V 6 bases and J 2 bases; bases outside gene matches: 12. CDR3 in amino acids: CASRHGTSGGRSPTDTQYF. The CDR3 DNA follows: TGTGCCAGCAGACACGGGACTAGCGGGGGGAGGTCCCCCACAGATACGCAGTATTTT.

For this clone: Other DNA sequences within the sample encode an identical CDR3. This chain uses TRBV28 with TRBJ1-2; D uncertain. This CDR3 has 12 residues. V lost 3 bases to trimming and J lost 4 bases, with 6 bases between them. Germline CDR1 reads MDHEN; CDR2 reads SYDVKM. Written as DNA, the CDR3 is TGTGCCAGCAGTTTCGGAAGCTATGGCTACACCTTC. Its translation: CASSFGSYGYTF.

The chain joins TRBV28 to TRBJ1-5, with D possibly matching TRBD1 (5 bases). The CDR3 length is 13 residues. In germline, CDR1 is MDHEN, CDR2 SYDVKM. V shed 7 bases and J shed 2 bases, with 9 bases lying between them. The CDR3 sequence is CASKGHRNQPQHF. CDR3 coding DNA: TGTGCCAGCAAAGGACATCGCAATCAGCCCCAGCATTTT.

The chain uses TRBV28 and TRBJ2-7, with D perhaps matching TRBD2 (6 bases). CDR1 MDHEN and CDR2 SYDVKM come from the germline V gene. The V gene lost 3 bases and the J gene lost 5 bases, with 14 bases spanning the gap. This CDR3 region has 14 residues. CDR3 DNA: TGTGCCAGCAGTTTCTTGGAGGGGTCTGACGAGCAGTACTTC. This gives the protein CASSFLEGSDEQYF.

This CDR3 reads CAISDSGNTGELFF. DNA for the CDR3: TGTGCCATCAGTGATTCCGGGAACACCGGGGAGCTGTTTTTT. J is TRBJ2-2 and V is TRBV10-3; D gene ambiguous. Trimming left V 3 bases short and J 1 base short, with 6 bases between. The CDR3 totals 14 residues. Per the germline V gene, CDR1 is ENHRY and CDR2 is SYGVKD.

The chain combines TRBV6-6 with TRBJ2-5, with TRBD1 matching over 9 bases. CDR1 is MNHNY and CDR2 is SVGAGI in the germline V gene (reference sequence). This CDR3 has 14 residues. The ends lost 6 bases at V and 5 bases at J; junction bases unmatched: 7. The CDR3 DNA sequence: TGTGCCAGCAGCGCGGGACAGGGAAGGGAGACCCAGTACTTC. Protein: CASSAGQGRETQYF.

The V gene is TRBV7-3, the J gene TRBJ2-5; 9 bases match TRBD1. J gave up 5 bases and V 8 bases, and 6 bases lay outside the gene matches. In germline, CDR1 is SGHTA, CDR2 FQGTGA. The CDR3 length is 13 residues. DNA for the CDR3: TGTGCCAGCGGAAAAGGGACAGGGGAGACCCAGTACTTC. Translated, it gives CASGKGTGETQYF.

This chain uses TRBV5-1 with TRBJ1-1; TRBD1 aligns across 8 bases. This CDR3 comprises 15 residues. V shed 0 bases, J shed 4 bases, and the junction held 5 bases outside the gene matches. Per the germline V gene, CDR1 is SGHRS and CDR2 is YFSETQ. The CDR3 protein is CASSLGKDRVTEAFF. The CDR3 region has the DNA TGCGCCAGCAGCTTGGGAAAGGACAGGGTCACTGAAGCTTTCTTT. The whole variable domain, remainder taken from reference TRBV5-1 and TRBJ1-1, is KAGVTQTPRYLIKTRGQQVTLSCSPISGHRSVSWYQQTPGQGLQFLFEYFSETQRNKGNFPGRFSGRQFSNSRSEMNVSTLELGDSALYLCASSLGKDRVTEAFFGQGTRLTVV.

This chain joins TRBV5-1 and TRBJ2-5; no clear D gene. The CDR3 consists of 14 residues. V dropped 1 base and J dropped 1 base, with 8 bases sitting between them. The V gene's germline CDR1 is SGHRS and CDR2 YFSETQ. CDR3 sequence (DNA): TGCGCCAGCAGCTTGAATGGCGGCCAAGAGACCCAGTACTTC. Translating it yields CASSLNGGQETQYF.

The CDR3 region is CASSLGPTGEDQPQHF. DNA of the CDR3: TGCGCCAGCAGCTTGGGGCCTACAGGGGAAGATCAGCCCCAGCATTTT. V and J are TRBV5-1 and TRBJ1-5, with 7 bases lining up with TRBD1. J was trimmed by 5 bases and V by 0 bases; bases with no gene match: 8. CDR3 length equals 16 residues. Germline assignment: CDR1 SGHRS and CDR2 YFSETQ.